This is a list of T cell receptor beta chains from one sample in a study of response to subunit inactivated influenza vaccine. Using its own MiXCR run on the RT-PCR reads, TCRdb lists one record per CDR3 protein. The table has over 400,000 distinct CDR3 sequences, approximately 11% seen once. The source was PBMCs from blood, collected 45 days after vaccination. These receptors all come from a man aged 45 to 65 who received an inactivated influenza vaccine. Each CDR3 is given with its conserved first and last residue. The D gene is left open where the match is weak. Not all rows give a size; the values are once, few, many and, for expanded clones, a class.

13,-,TRBV7-2,TRBJ2-7,-,TGTGCCAGCAGCCTAAGGGTACTCTACGAGCAGTACTTC,CASSLRVLYEQYF
15,-,TRBV5-6,TRBJ2-5,-,TGTGCCAGCAGCTTCAGGGGTGGCCACCAAGAGACCCAGTACTTC,CASSFRGGHQETQYF
14,-,TRBV2,TRBJ1-4,TRBD1,TGTGCCAGCACAGGACAGGGCCGTAATGAAAAACTGTTTTTT,CASTGQGRNEKLFF
14,many,TRBV12-3/TRBV12-4,TRBJ2-1,TRBD1,TGTGCCAGCAGTTCGGGGACAGTGAGTAATGAGCAGTTCTTC,CASSSGTVSNEQFF
15,many,TRBV12-3/TRBV12-4,TRBJ2-7,TRBD1,TGTGCCAGCAGTCTCGCCGGGACAGGGTCCCACGAGCAGTACTTC,CASSLAGTGSHEQYF
14,few,TRBV27,TRBJ2-7,TRBD1,TGTGCCAGCAGGAGGACAGGGAACGGCTACGAGCAGTACTTC,CASRRTGNGYEQYF
12,few,TRBV10-3,TRBJ2-4,-,TGTGCCATCAGTGAGTCAGTGGGCATTCAGTACTTC,CAISESVGIQYF
15,-,TRBV20-1,TRBJ2-3,TRBD2,TGCAGTGCTAAGGGACTAGCGGGAGAAACAGATACGCAGTATTTT,CSAKGLAGETDTQYF
14,many,TRBV14,TRBJ2-7,TRBD1,TGTGCCAGCAGTCCCCGGGACAGGGACTACGAGCAGTACTTC,CASSPRDRDYEQYF
17,few,TRBV7-6,TRBJ2-1,-,TGTGCCAGCAGCTCCGCCTTGGACGTGAGCTCCTACAATGAGCAGTTCTTC,CASSSALDVSSYNEQFF
18,-,TRBV11-2,TRBJ2-3,TRBD2,TGTGCCAGCAGCTTATATTGGCGGGGGGGCCGGAGCACAGATACGCAGTATTTT,CASSLYWRGGRSTDTQYF
15,-,TRBV12-3/TRBV12-4,TRBJ2-7,-,TGTGCCAGCAGTTCCTCGATAGGGGGTGGATACGAGCAGTACTTC,CASSSSIGGGYEQYF
16,-,TRBV3-1,TRBJ2-7,TRBD2,TGTGCCAGCAGCCCCGTGGGACTAGCGGGAGGAGTAGTGCAGTACTTC,CASSPVGLAGGVVQYF
16,many,TRBV11-2,TRBJ2-1,-,TGTGCCAGCAGCTTAATAGGGCGCTCTACCTACAATGAGCAGTTCTTC,CASSLIGRSTYNEQFF
14,few,TRBV5-4,TRBJ2-1,TRBD1,TGTGCCAGCAGCTTGTGGGGGACAGGGAATGAGCAGTTCTTC,CASSLWGTGNEQFF
20,-,TRBV12-3/TRBV12-4,TRBJ2-2,TRBD2,TGTGCCAGCAGTTCCCGTACCGGACTAGCGGGGATTACGAACACCGGGGAGCTGTTTTTT,CASSSRTGLAGITNTGELFF
18,few,TRBV11-2,TRBJ2-1,TRBD2,TGTGCCAGCAGCTTAGGGACTAGCGGGAGGGCCCTGGGGAATGAGCAGTTCTTC,CASSLGTSGRALGNEQFF
16,few,TRBV28,TRBJ2-7,TRBD1,TGTGCCAGCAGCCCCGTATCGGGACAGGGGATGTACGAGCAGTACTTC,CASSPVSGQGMYEQYF
19,few,TRBV28,TRBJ1-2,-,TGTGCCAGCAGTTTAGAGTACCGAGCCGGTCGGCGGGTTAACTATGGCTACACCTTC,CASSLEYRAGRRVNYGYTF
13,many,TRBV10-2,TRBJ1-1,-,TGCGCCAGCAGTGAGTCGAGGGGCGCTGAAGCTTTCTTT,CASSESRGAEAFF
17,-,TRBV7-9,TRBJ2-2,TRBD1,TGTGCCAGCAGCGAACCCAGAGGGGGCCCCAACACCGGGGAGCTGTTTTTT,CASSEPRGGPNTGELFF
13,-,TRBV20-1,TRBJ2-4,-,TGCAGTGCTAGTGGCCCCGGGGGAAACATTCAGTACTTC,CSASGPGGNIQYF
15,-,TRBV12-3/TRBV12-4,TRBJ1-2,-,TGTGCCAGCACCCATTCGGGGGGGGCTAACTATGGCTACACCTTC,CASTHSGGANYGYTF
17,few,TRBV4-3,TRBJ2-7,TRBD1,TGCGCCAGCAGCCAAGAGACTCTTGACAGGGTCTCCTACGAGCAGTACTTC,CASSQETLDRVSYEQYF
15,-,TRBV10-3,TRBJ2-1,-,TGTGCCATCAGAGCAACGGGAGATGGTTACAATGAGCAGTTCTTC,CAIRATGDGYNEQFF
14,few,TRBV12-3/TRBV12-4,TRBJ2-1,-,TGTGCCAGCAGCGTCACCGGGCTTTACAATGAGCAGTTCTTC,CASSVTGLYNEQFF
12,few,TRBV9,TRBJ2-2,-,TGTGCCAGCAGCGTAGTGAGCGGGGAGCTGTTTTTT,CASSVVSGELFF
15,few,TRBV7-8,TRBJ2-1,-,TGTGCCAGCAGCTTAGTTTGGGGGCCGAGCAATGAGCAGTTCTTC,CASSLVWGPSNEQFF
14,-,TRBV12-3/TRBV12-4,TRBJ2-5,-,TGTGCCAGCAGTTACCGACTGTACCAAGAGACCCAGTACTTC,CASSYRLYQETQYF
14,-,TRBV19,TRBJ2-2,-,TGTGCCAGTAGTATAGGTGGGGTCACCGGGGAGCTGTTTTTT,CASSIGGVTGELFF
13,-,TRBV7-9,TRBJ1-1,-,TGTGCCAGCAGCTTAGGTTTTTACACTGAAGCTTTCTTT,CASSLGFYTEAFF
14,-,TRBV20-1,TRBJ2-1,TRBD2,TGCAGTGCCGACGGACTAGCGGGAAACAATGAGCAGTTCTTC,CSADGLAGNNEQFF
14,-,TRBV19,TRBJ1-2,-,TGTGCCAGTACCTCCTTGTCGGGCAACTATGGCTACACCTTC,CASTSLSGNYGYTF
14,many,TRBV29-1,TRBJ2-5,-,TGCAGCGTTGAAGCGCGGGGTTCGCGGGAGACCCAGTACTTC,CSVEARGSRETQYF
15,-,TRBV7-2,TRBJ2-7,-,TGTGCCAGCACCGCCTCCGGGACGGACCCCTACGAGCAGTACTTC,CASTASGTDPYEQYF
13,many,TRBV12-3/TRBV12-4,TRBJ2-1,-,TGTGCCAGCAGTTTAGCTGGGAGCAATGAGCAGTTCTTC,CASSLAGSNEQFF
13,many,TRBV6-2/TRBV6-3,TRBJ2-7,-,TGTGCCAGCAAGACAGGGAGGGACTACGAGCAGTACTTC,CASKTGRDYEQYF
11,few,TRBV6-5,TRBJ2-2,TRBD1,TGTGCCAGCACCGCCCAGGGACAGTTGTTTTTT,CASTAQGQLFF
14,few,TRBV12-3/TRBV12-4,TRBJ1-6,TRBD1,TGTGCCAGCAGCCGAGGGACAGGGGGTTCACCCCTCCACTTT,CASSRGTGGSPLHF
14,many,TRBV20-1,TRBJ2-1,TRBD1,TGCAGTGCTAGGAGGCAGGGGGCCTTTAATGAGCAGTTCTTC,CSARRQGAFNEQFF
16,few,TRBV6-5,TRBJ2-3,-,TGTGCCAGCAGTTACTTCCCCGATGGGGGAGGAGATACGCAGTATTTT,CASSYFPDGGGDTQYF
15,few,TRBV6-2/TRBV6-3,TRBJ2-7,TRBD1,TGTGCCAGCAGTTCCTTCGGTGGGACAGCCTACGAGCAGTACTTC,CASSSFGGTAYEQYF
14,-,TRBV9,TRBJ1-3,TRBD1,TGTGCCAGCAGCAAACAGGGGGCTGGAAACACCATATATTTT,CASSKQGAGNTIYF
15,few,TRBV29-1,TRBJ2-3,TRBD2,TGCAGCGTTTCCTCCGGGACTAGCGGGGGCCGGGGGCAGTATTTT,CSVSSGTSGGRGQYF
15,few,TRBV7-8,TRBJ2-1,-,TGTGCCAGCAGCTTAGGTTCGACGGTTTACAATGAGCAGTTCTTC,CASSLGSTVYNEQFF
15,few,TRBV7-2,TRBJ2-5,TRBD2,TGTGCCAGCAGCCCGGATGAGCTAGCGGAAGAGACCCAGTACTTC,CASSPDELAEETQYF
13,-,TRBV12-3/TRBV12-4,TRBJ1-1,-,TGTGCCAGCAGTTTAAACTCAAGGGGCGAAGCTTTCTTT,CASSLNSRGEAFF
18,few,TRBV24-1,TRBJ2-5,-,TGTGCCACCAGTGATCCCTCCCCGGTGGTGGGAATCCAAGAGACCCAGTACTTC,CATSDPSPVVGIQETQYF
15,-,TRBV11-1,TRBJ2-7,TRBD2,TGTGCCAGCAGCTTAGAAGCTAGCGGGAGCTACGAGCAGTACTTC,CASSLEASGSYEQYF
16,many,TRBV7-9,TRBJ2-3,TRBD2,TGTGCCAGCAGCTTCTCCCCGGGAGGTTTCACAGATACGCAGTATTTT,CASSFSPGGFTDTQYF
11,many,TRBV12-3/TRBV12-4,TRBJ2-4,TRBD1,TGTGCCAGCAGTTTAGGACAGGGACAGTACTTC,CASSLGQGQYF
15,-,TRBV27,TRBJ2-1,-,TGTGACAGCAGACTGAGCGATAGCTCCTACAATGAGCAGTTCTTC,CDSRLSDSSYNEQFF
15,-,TRBV12-3/TRBV12-4,TRBJ2-2,TRBD2,TGTGCCAGCAGTTTAAGTCTAGCGGGATATGGGGAGCTGTTTTTT,CASSLSLAGYGELFF
15,few,TRBV7-2,TRBJ2-1,TRBD2,TGTGCCAGCAGCTTCCTAGCGGTCTCCTACAATGAGCAGTTCTTC,CASSFLAVSYNEQFF
15,many,TRBV7-9,TRBJ2-5,TRBD1,TGTGCCAGCAGCCTTAGACAGGGGACGGATGAGACCCAGTACTTC,CASSLRQGTDETQYF
14,-,TRBV20-1,TRBJ2-7,-,TGCAGTGCTAGAGCATGGGCCTCGGACTACGAGCAGTACTTC,CSARAWASDYEQYF
13,many,TRBV5-1,TRBJ1-1,-,TGCGCCAGCAGCCTCGGATTGACCACTGAAGCTTTCTTT,CASSLGLTTEAFF
15,few,TRBV28,TRBJ2-7,TRBD2,TGTGCCAGCAGTTTCACGAGCGGGAGGGCCAGCGAGCAGTACTTC,CASSFTSGRASEQYF
11,-,TRBV20-1,TRBJ1-1,-,TGCAGTGATAGGGATGCAGCTGAAGCTTTCTTT,CSDRDAAEAFF